Below are 22 T cell receptor beta chains sequenced from a single sample in a study of blood T cells in healthy people across ages. Combining a sample-barcoded 5' primer with a J-beta primer mix, a second PCR ran for roughly 7 to 11 cycles. TCRdb reprocessed the 5' RACE reads with MiXCR, giving one entry per CDR3 protein. The sample yields around 1.7 million distinct CDR3 sequences, under 30% seen once. Sequencing was done on a sample of blood. The receptors derive from a woman in her 30s in good health.

J is TRBJ2-5 and V is TRBV30, with a possible D match to TRBD1 (6 bases). CDR1 is GTSNPN and CDR2 is SVGIG in the germline V gene (reference sequence). V was pared by 6 bases and J by 5 bases, with 13 bases between. The CDR3 runs to 12 residues. The CDR3 loop reads CACHRVGETQYF. CDR3 DNA sequence: TGTGCCTGTCACAGGGTAGGCGAGACCCAGTACTTC.

At least ten counts were recorded for this clonotype. This chain links TRBV6-1 with TRBJ2-5; tentatively, D is TRBD1 (6 bases). The CDR3 sequence is 13 residues long. Per the germline V gene, CDR1 is MNHNS and CDR2 is SASEGT. The germline V and J ends were trimmed by 10 bases and 1 base, with 13 bases remaining between them. The CDR3 region has the DNA TGTGCCATCGCAGGGACAATCCAAGAGACCCAGTACTTC. Encoded protein: CAIAGTIQETQYF.

The chain links TRBV7-3 to TRBJ2-3; TRBD2 agrees at 8 bases. The length of the CDR3 is 16 residues. V trimming: 4 bases; J trimming: 6 bases; junction bases outside the gene matches: 12. Germline lookup yields CDR1 SGHTA and CDR2 FQGTGA. The chain's CDR3 is CASSYAGTRWGDTQYF. The CDR3 bases are TGTGCCAGCAGCTACGCCGGGACTAGATGGGGTGATACGCAGTATTTT.

As concerns this clonotype: Since a much larger clone is just one base distant, this may be a read error. Because the CDR3 is missing its conserved closing phenylalanine or tryptophan, this is likely a read error. The chain recombines TRBV12-3 or TRBV12-4 with TRBJ1-2, with D tentatively TRBD1 (6 bases). CDR3 length: 13 amino acids. V gave up 6 bases and J gave up 8 bases, with 16 bases separating them. The DNA for the CDR3 is TGTGCCAGCAGACTAGAGGGGGTAGGCGGCTACACCTTA. Translation gives CASRLEGVGGYTL.

This clonotype was found a few times. The V call is TRBV29-1, the J call TRBJ2-3, with D perhaps being TRBD1 or TRBD2 (5 bases each). The V gene lost 5 bases and the J gene lost 0 bases, with 12 bases spanning the gap. The CDR3 length is 14 residues. Looked up from germline, CDR1 is SQVTM and CDR2 is ANQGSEA. The CDR3 bases are TGCAGCGTTCTTAGGGACCTAAGCACAGATACGCAGTATTTT. Translated: CSVLRDLSTDTQYF.

This clonotype was seen ten or more times. The rearrangement uses TRBV29-1 and TRBJ2-5, with TRBD1 matching 8 bases. The CDR3 has 14 residues. Germline V gene lookup returns CDR1 SQVTM and CDR2 ANQGSEA. J was trimmed by 4 bases and V by 6 bases; bases with no gene match: 10. The CDR3 is CSVGPSTGGETQYF. CDR3 coding DNA: TGCAGCGTGGGCCCCTCTACAGGGGGAGAGACCCAGTACTTC.

The rearrangement joins TRBV4-1 to TRBJ2-1; 9 bases fit TRBD2. Trimming removed 0 bases from V and 2 bases from J; junction bases left unmatched: 5. This CDR3 has 17 amino acids. From germline, CDR1 is MGHRA and CDR2 YSYEKL. The CDR3: CASSQEPAGGTYNEQFF. The CDR3, as DNA: TGCGCCAGCAGCCAAGAGCCAGCGGGGGGTACCTACAATGAGCAGTTCTTC.

This clonotype appeared many times. V is TRBV6-5 and J is TRBJ2-7; a weak D match, TRBD2 (5 bases). Germline V lookup: CDR1 MNHEY, CDR2 SVGAGI. Trimming removed 5 bases from V and 0 bases from J, with 14 bases in between. CDR3 length equals 15 residues. CDR3 loop: CASSSGGLGSYEQYF. In nucleotides, the CDR3 is TGTGCCAGCAGTAGCGGCGGACTGGGCTCCTACGAGCAGTACTTC.

Only a few counts were recorded for this clonotype. J is TRBJ2-4 and V is TRBV5-1; no firm D call. The germline V gene has CDR1 SGHRS and CDR2 YFSETQ. This CDR3 region has 16 residues. Trimming stripped 4 bases from V and 0 bases from J, with 14 bases between. The CDR3 sequence: CASSPRAIVAKNIQYF. The CDR3 DNA reads as TGCGCCAGCAGCCCTAGGGCCATCGTAGCCAAAAACATTCAGTACTTC.

This clonotype was seen a handful of times. V usage is TRBV24-1 and J usage is TRBJ2-5; D may be TRBD1 or TRBD2 (5 bases each). Germline CDR1 and CDR2: KGHDR and SFDVKD. CDR3 size: 14 residues. V was cut by 4 bases and J by 11 bases, with 19 bases left in between. CDR3 sequence reads: CATSEGTVPTVQYF. The DNA of the CDR3 is TGTGCCACCAGTGAAGGGACCGTCCCTACGGTGCAGTACTTC.

The chain joins TRBV20-1 to TRBJ2-7, with D possibly being TRBD1 (6 bases). Germline CDR1 reads DFQATT; CDR2 reads SNEGSKA (reference sequence). The CDR3 loop spans 13 amino acids. V lost 2 bases to trimming and J lost 7 bases, with 15 bases between them. The DNA for the CDR3 is TGCAGTGCTAGATCGACCACAGGGAGAGAGCAGTACTTC. Encoded protein: CSARSTTGREQYF.

A word on this clonotype: A much larger clone differs by one base, so this may be a read error. Likely a read error: the CDR3 ends without its conserved phenylalanine or tryptophan. This chain connects TRBV10-3 to TRBJ2-5; a weak D match, TRBD2 (7 bases). Trimming left V 8 bases short and J 5 bases short, with 18 bases between. CDR3 size: 14 residues. The germline V gene has CDR1 ENHRY and CDR2 SYGVKD. CDR3 amino acids: CAISEGGGRETQYC. In DNA, the CDR3 is TGTGCCATCTCCGAGGGGGGGGGCAGGGAGACCCAGTACTGC.

V and J are TRBV12-3 or TRBV12-4 and TRBJ2-2, with D perhaps matching TRBD1 (6 bases). V shed 6 bases and J shed 0 bases, with 11 bases lying between them. The CDR3 has 15 amino acids. In nucleotides, the CDR3 is TGTGCCAGCAGGACCGGGACACCGAACACCGGGGAGCTGTTTTTT. Translation: CASRTGTPNTGELFF.

Ten or more counts support this clonotype. The rearrangement uses TRBV10-3 and TRBJ2-3; no reliable D call. This CDR3 is built from 13 residues. The V gene lost 6 bases and the J gene lost 0 bases, with 7 bases spanning the gap. CDR1 is ENHRY and CDR2 is SYGVKD in the germline V gene. The CDR3 coding sequence is TGTGCCATCAGAGTCACCAGCACAGATACGCAGTATTTT. Amino acid sequence: CAIRVTSTDTQYF.

This clonotype was recorded a few times. The V and J genes are TRBV12-3 or TRBV12-4 and TRBJ1-1; D gene unclear. With 6 bases removed from V and 1 base from J, the gap between germline ends came to 9 bases. The CDR3 loop spans 13 amino acids. The CDR3 DNA reads as TGTGCCAGCAGGCAGACTGCGAACACTGAAGCTTTCTTT. Its protein product is CASRQTANTEAFF.

V usage is TRBV5-1 and J usage is TRBJ1-1; possibly TRBD1 for D (5 bases). CDR3 length equals 15 residues. Trimming took off 0 bases at V and 7 bases at J, with 16 bases between the two ends. CDR1 and CDR2 from the germline V gene are SGHRS and YFSETQ. CDR3 region: CASSLGAGGRGEAFF. The DNA for the CDR3 is TGCGCCAGCAGCTTGGGCGCTGGGGGTCGCGGTGAAGCTTTCTTT.

This clonotype has more than one count but fewer than ten. This chain uses TRBV5-1 with TRBJ2-1; 14 bases agree with TRBD2. The CDR3 runs 15 residues. CDR1 and CDR2 (germline): SGHRS, YFSETQ. After removal of 3 bases from V and 12 bases from J, the junction contained 8 bases not matched to a gene. CDR3 coding DNA: TGCGCCAGCAGCTACGGGACTAGCGGGAGTACCCGGCAGTTCTTC. This translates into CASSYGTSGSTRQFF. Using reference TRBV5-1 and TRBJ2-1 for the parts outside the CDR3, the full variable domain is KAGVTQTPRYLIKTRGQQVTLSCSPISGHRSVSWYQQTPGQGLQFLFEYFSETQRNKGNFPGRFSGRQFSNSRSEMNVSTLELGDSALYLCASSYGTSGSTRQFFGPGTRLTVL.

This clonotype has only a few counts. The chain combines TRBV14 with TRBJ1-4; 7 nucleotides align to TRBD1. The CDR3 length is 13 residues. Germline CDR1 and CDR2: SGHDN and FVKESK. Germline trimming cut 0 bases from V and 10 bases from J; bases unmatched to any gene: 2. The CDR3, as DNA: TGTGCCAGCAGCCAAGAGCCAGGGGGAAAACTGTTTTTT. Amino acids: CASSQEPGGKLFF.

This clonotype has only a few counts. The chain links TRBV12-3 or TRBV12-4 to TRBJ1-2; D is undetermined. The CDR3 consists of 12 residues. V was cut by 2 bases and J by 5 bases, with 6 bases left in between. CDR3 protein: CASSLRPYGYTF. Written as DNA, the CDR3 is TGTGCCAGCAGTTTACGGCCGTATGGCTACACCTTC.

CDR3 loop: CASSNANRQGGGYTF. In DNA, the CDR3 is TGTGCCAGCAGCAACGCAAATAGACAGGGGGGAGGCTACACCTTC. The J gene is TRBJ1-2, the V gene TRBV6-6; 9 nucleotides match TRBD1. The CDR3 runs to 15 residues. Germline V lookup: CDR1 MNHNY, CDR2 SVGAGI (reference sequence). The J segment lost 8 bases and the V segment lost 6 bases, leaving 13 bases of the junction unmatched.

The J gene is TRBJ2-1, the V gene TRBV12-3 or TRBV12-4; 10 bases line up with TRBD1. V was pared by 6 bases and J by 7 bases, with 9 bases of the junction left unmatched. The CDR3 covers 15 residues. The CDR3 loop is CASSPRDRGGNEQFF. The CDR3 DNA reads TGTGCCAGCAGCCCCCGGGACAGGGGTGGAAATGAGCAGTTCTTC.

This chain uses TRBV12-5 with TRBJ1-5, with TRBD1 matching over 8 bases. After removal of 5 bases from V and 11 bases from J, the junction contained 11 bases not matched to a gene. CDR3 length: 14 residues. The V gene's germline CDR1 is LGHNT and CDR2 FRNRAP. The CDR3 nucleotides read TGTGCTAGTGGTAAGGGACAGGAGGGGGAGGCCCAGCATTTT. This encodes CASGKGQEGEAQHF.